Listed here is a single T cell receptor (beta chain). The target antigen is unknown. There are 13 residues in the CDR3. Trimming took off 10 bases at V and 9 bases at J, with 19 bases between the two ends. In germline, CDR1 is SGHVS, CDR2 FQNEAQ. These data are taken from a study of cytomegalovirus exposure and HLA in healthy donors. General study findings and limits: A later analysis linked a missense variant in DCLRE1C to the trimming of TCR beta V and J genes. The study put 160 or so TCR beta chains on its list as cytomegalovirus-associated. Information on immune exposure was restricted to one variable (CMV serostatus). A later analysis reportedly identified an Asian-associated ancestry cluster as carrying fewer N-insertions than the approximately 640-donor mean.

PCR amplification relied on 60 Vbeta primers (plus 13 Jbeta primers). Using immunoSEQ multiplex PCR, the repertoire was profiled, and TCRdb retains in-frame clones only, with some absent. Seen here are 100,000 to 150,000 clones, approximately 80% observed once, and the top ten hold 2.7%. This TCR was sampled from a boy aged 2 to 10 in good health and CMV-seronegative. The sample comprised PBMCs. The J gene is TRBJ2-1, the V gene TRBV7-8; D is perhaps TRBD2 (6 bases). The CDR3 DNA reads TGTGCCACGAAATGGCGGGAAAATGGTGAGCAGTTCTTC. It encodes CATKWRENGEQFF.